Listed here are 16 T cell receptor beta chains from one sample, sequenced in a study of CD8 T cells in ankylosing spondylitis. Using its own MiXCR run on the 5' RACE reads, TCRdb lists one record per CDR3 protein. This sample has 150,000 to 200,000 distinct CDR3 sequences, with 10% to 15% found just once. The specimen was blood, either unsorted or a sorted T cell fraction (not recorded which). These receptor sequences come from a female donor with ankylosing spondylitis or in good health (not recorded which).

This clonotype was recorded at least ten times. In DNA form, the CDR3 reads TGTGCCAGCAGGCAGGGCGCCTATAATTCACCCCTCCACTTT. Amino acid sequence: CASRQGAYNSPLHF. The gene calls are TRBV27 and TRBJ1-6, with D perhaps TRBD1 (5 bases). Germline V gene data show CDR1 as MNHEY and CDR2 as SMNVEV (reference sequence). The CDR3 loop spans 14 amino acids. V was trimmed by 6 bases and J by 2 bases, leaving 8 bases between them.

This clonotype showed up just a few times. The chain's CDR3 is CSAPPRANNEQFF. CDR3 nucleotides: TGCAGTGCTCCCCCAAGGGCGAACAATGAGCAGTTCTTC. The V gene is TRBV20-1, the J gene TRBJ2-1; D ambiguous. The V gene's germline CDR1 is DFQATT and CDR2 SNEGSKA (reference sequence). The CDR3 contains 13 residues. Trimming removed 5 bases at V and 5 bases at J, with 13 bases between.

This clonotype was recorded at least ten times. V is TRBV6-2 or TRBV6-3 and J is TRBJ2-1; 8 bases agree with TRBD2. The CDR3 is made up of 14 amino acids. Germline CDR1 is MNHEY and CDR2 is SVGEGT. V was clipped by 5 bases and J by 3 bases; unmatched bases: 3. CDR3 bases: TGTGCCAGCAGTCGGCTAGCGGGCTACAATGAGCAGTTCTTC. Protein product: CASSRLAGYNEQFF.

The chain joins TRBV12-3 or TRBV12-4 to TRBJ2-5; D might be TRBD1 (5 bases). V was shortened by 6 bases and J by 2 bases, with 10 bases between the two germline ends. The CDR3 runs to 13 residues. The CDR3 region has the DNA TGTGCCAGCAGCCCACAGGCTCAAGAGACCCAGTACTTC. This codes for CASSPQAQETQYF.

This clonotype was recorded at least ten times. The rearrangement joins TRBV5-1 to TRBJ2-1; D gene unclear. From germline, CDR1 is SGHRS and CDR2 YFSETQ. Trimming took 0 bases from V and 0 from J, leaving 16 bases between them. The CDR3 is made up of 18 amino acids. In nucleotides, the CDR3 is TGCGCCAGCAGCTTGGAACTATACGAGTACAGCTCCTACAATGAGCAGTTCTTC. Protein product: CASSLELYEYSSYNEQFF.

This clonotype has a count of ten or more. V usage is TRBV12-3 or TRBV12-4 and J usage is TRBJ2-3; 7 bases map to TRBD2. This CDR3 is 16 amino acids long. The V and J ends lost 3 bases and 2 bases, in that order; junction bases with no gene match: 8. CDR3 sequence: CASSLDGRSFTDTQYF. Here the CDR3 DNA reads TGTGCCAGCAGTTTGGACGGGAGGTCTTTCACAGATACGCAGTATTTT.

This clonotype has ten or more counts. The chain has TRBV7-6 and TRBJ2-1, with TRBD1 matching 9 bases. V was pared by 2 bases and J by 2 bases, with 4 bases of the junction left unmatched. This CDR3 spans 16 amino acids. Germline V gene sequence: CDR1 SGHVS, CDR2 FNYEAQ. The CDR3 region has the DNA TGTGCCAGCAGCTTACACCGGGACAGGGCCTACAATGAGCAGTTCTTC. It is translated as CASSLHRDRAYNEQFF.

The sample holds many counts of this clonotype. This chain uses TRBV12-3 or TRBV12-4 with TRBJ1-3; D is unclear. V lost 6 bases and J lost 6, with 3 bases in between. CDR3 size: 10 residues. CDR3 nucleotide sequence: TGTGCCAGCAGGTCAAACACCATATATTTT. This gives the protein CASRSNTIYF.

The table lists this clonotype with many counts. The J gene is TRBJ1-2, the V gene TRBV20-1; no clear D gene. V was pared by 5 bases and J by 5 bases, with 12 bases between. CDR1 and CDR2 from the germline V gene are DFQATT and SNEGSKA (reference sequence). This CDR3 spans 12 amino acids. The CDR3: CSAPWAGYGYTF. CDR3 DNA: TGCAGTGCTCCTTGGGCGGGGTATGGCTACACCTTC.

The sample holds many counts of this clonotype. The CDR3: CATSSGSWGSNQPQHF. CDR3 bases: TGTGCCACCAGCAGTGGGTCGTGGGGGAGCAATCAGCCCCAGCATTTT. V and J are TRBV15 and TRBJ1-5, with a possible D match to TRBD1 (5 bases). This CDR3 is 16 amino acids long. Trimming left V 3 bases short and J 1 base short, with 13 bases between. The V gene's germline CDR1 is LNHNV and CDR2 YYDKDF (reference sequence).

In its sample, this clonotype was seen many times. The rearrangement uses TRBV2 and TRBJ1-1, with 7 bases fitting TRBD1. The CDR3 sequence is 14 residues long. V was clipped by 7 bases and J by 1 base; unmatched bases: 6. The germline V gene encodes CDR1 SNHLY and CDR2 FYNNEI. The CDR3 bases are TGTGCCAGCAAGGTCCGGGACAGGAACACTGAAGCTTTCTTT. Its protein product is CASKVRDRNTEAFF.

The V gene is TRBV5-5, the J gene TRBJ2-1; 7 bases line up with TRBD1. The CDR3 length is 15 residues. Germline V lookup: CDR1 SGHKS, CDR2 YYEKEE (reference sequence). Trimming took 4 bases from V and 1 from J; bases not matched to a gene: 5. The CDR3 DNA sequence: TGTGCCAGCAGCCCTACAGGGGAGTCCTACAATGAGCAGTTCTTC. This sequence encodes CASSPTGESYNEQFF.

This clonotype was found a few times. The J gene is TRBJ1-2, the V gene TRBV20-1; perhaps TRBD1 as D (6 bases). From germline, CDR1 is DFQATT and CDR2 SNEGSKA (reference sequence). V lost 5 bases and J 0 bases, leaving 13 bases between the germline ends. This CDR3 region has 14 residues. The CDR3 spells CSAARDTANYGYTF. The DNA of the CDR3 is TGCAGTGCTGCCCGGGACACAGCTAACTATGGCTACACCTTC.

The chain employs TRBV20-1 and TRBJ2-3, with TRBD2 as a possible D gene (6 bases). The CDR3 runs to 12 residues. Per the germline V gene, CDR1 is DFQATT and CDR2 is SNEGSKA (reference sequence). V was shortened by 4 bases and J by 6 bases, with 11 bases between the two germline ends. The CDR3 DNA is TGCAGTGCTACAGGAGGGAGGGATACGCAGTATTTT. As protein: CSATGGRDTQYF.

The genes are TRBV28 and TRBJ2-3; D is ambiguous. The CDR3 has 14 amino acids. V was shortened by 3 bases and J by 8 bases, with 15 bases between the two germline ends. Germline values: CDR1 MDHEN, CDR2 SYDVKM. In nucleotides, the CDR3 is TGTGCCAGCAGTTTGAGTGGCCTAGGTAGTACGCAGTATTTT. It yields the protein CASSLSGLGSTQYF.

In its sample, this clonotype was seen once. A read error may account for a junction end that differs from germline. The chain recombines TRBV7-7 with TRBJ2-7; 7 nucleotides line up with TRBD2. The CDR3 length is 14 residues. Germline CDR1 and CDR2: SSHAT and FNYEAQ (reference sequence). This CDR3 reads CASSPGASGNEQYF. The CDR3, as DNA: TGTGCTAGCAGCCCCGGGGCTAGCGGAAACGAGCAGTACTTC.